A selection of T cell receptor beta chains follows, all from one sample in a study of blood T cell repertoires in COVID-19. Profiling relied on immunoSEQ multiplex PCR, and the TCRdb table lists in-frame clones only, not all of them. Of roughly 260,000 clones listed, approximately 86% are singletons. The specimen was PBMCs or T cells enriched from blood (not recorded which). Receptors originate from a woman aged 18-29 years who had recovered from COVID-19. Each CDR3 is given with its conserved first and last residue. The order of the fields is clone size, V gene, D gene, J gene, CDR3 DNA, CDR3 protein. The D gene is left open where the match is weak. Some rows have no size entry. The others give once, few or many, or a class for an expanded clone.

-	TRBV4-3	-	TRBJ1-2	TGCGCCAGCAGCCCTAGACCCTGGGATGGCTACACCTTC	CASSPRPWDGYTF
-	TRBV3-1/TRBV3-2	-	TRBJ2-1	TGTGCCAGCAGCCCCGACACCTACAATGAGCAGTTCTTC	CASSPDTYNEQFF
few	TRBV5-4	-	TRBJ1-1	TGTGCCAGCAGCACTGTGCAGGGAAGAAACACTGAAGCTTTCTTT	CASSTVQGRNTEAFF
-	TRBV28	-	TRBJ2-5	TGTGCCAGCAGTTCTGGGGAGGAGACCCAGTACTTC	CASSSGEETQYF
-	TRBV30	TRBD1	TRBJ2-2	TGTGCCTGGAGCCTGGACAGGGTGGGCACCGGGGAGCTGTTTTTT	CAWSLDRVGTGELFF
few	TRBV19	-	TRBJ1-3	TGTGCCAGCGCTCAGGCTCACCTTAACACCATATATTTT	CASAQAHLNTIYF
-	TRBV11-2	TRBD2	TRBJ2-1	TGTGCCAGCAGCGACCGGGCGGCGGGGGCCTACAATGAGCAGTTCTTC	CASSDRAAGAYNEQFF
once	TRBV2	-	TRBJ1-2	TGTGCCAGCATTCCAGCCGCGGCTAACTATGGCTACACCTTC	CASIPAAANYGYTF
-	TRBV5-8	TRBD2	TRBJ2-1	TGTGCCAGCAGCTGGCTAGCGGGAGGTACCTTTGATGAGCAGTTCTTC	CASSWLAGGTFDEQFF
few	TRBV14	-	TRBJ1-1	TGTGCCAGCAGCCACCGACAGACCACTGAAGCTTTCTTT	CASSHRQTTEAFF
once	TRBV28	TRBD1	TRBJ1-5	TGTGCCAGCAGTTCCCCGGGACAGGGCCCGGGCAATCAGCCCCAGCATTTT	CASSSPGQGPGNQPQHF
-	TRBV24-1	-	TRBJ1-1	TGTGCCACCAGTGACCGCACTGAAGCTTTCTTT	CATSDRTEAFF
-	TRBV2	TRBD1	TRBJ2-4	TGTGCCAGCAGAACAGGGGGTCGGTCGGCCAAAAACATTCAGTACTTC	CASRTGGRSAKNIQYF
-	TRBV11-2	TRBD1	TRBJ2-7	TGTGCCAGCAGCTTAGAGTTCGGACAGGGACGGCCACAGAACTTC	CASSLEFGQGRPQNF
-	TRBV19	-	TRBJ2-7	TGTGCCAGTAGTTCCACCTACGAGCAGTACTTC	CASSSTYEQYF